Following are 31 T cell receptor beta chains from one sample sequenced in a study of cytomegalovirus exposure and HLA in healthy donors (dated by TCRdb to 2016 to 2017). Libraries were built with the immunoSEQ multiplex PCR assay. A mixture of 60 forward primers for TCR Vbeta segments and 13 reverse primers for TCR Jbeta segments was used in the multiplex PCR. Imported from immuneACCESS, the table was reduced by TCRdb to in-frame sequences with V and J called. These copies leave out some clones; in studies compared against another copy, an unresolved V gene accounts for under half, and the cause of the remainder is not known. The sample contains approximately 200,000 clones, over 75% of them found a single time. The ten top clones hold over 1% of the sample. The sequencing input was PBMCs. These receptors originate from a human donor in good health.

A few counts support this clone. The chain employs TRBV18 and TRBJ1-6; D gene uncertain. The V end was cut by 2 bases, the J end by 8 bases, with 13 bases between. Germline-derived CDR1 and CDR2 are KGHSH and LQKENI. This CDR3 spans 15 amino acids. The CDR3: CASSPILVPDSPLHF. The CDR3 DNA sequence: TGTGCCAGCTCACCAATCCTAGTTCCAGATTCACCCCTCCACTTT.

DNA for the CDR3: TGTGCCAGCAGCTCAGTGGGAGGTAACACTGAAGCTTTCTTT. Translation: CASSSVGGNTEAFF. The gene calls are TRBV7-3 and TRBJ1-1; D is undetermined. Germline V gene data show CDR1 as SGHTA and CDR2 as FQGTGA. The CDR3 contains 14 residues. Trimming took off 4 bases at V and 2 bases at J, with 11 bases between the two ends.

The chain has TRBV25-1 and TRBJ2-4; D might be TRBD2 (6 bases). The CDR3 has 14 amino acids. The germline V and J ends were trimmed by 1 base and 3 bases, with 7 bases remaining between them. The germline V gene has CDR1 MGHDK and CDR2 SYGVNS. The CDR3 sequence: CASSESGDKNIQYF. The CDR3 nucleotides are TGTGCCAGCAGTGAATCGGGAGACAAAAACATTCAGTACTTC.

V and J are TRBV4-1 and TRBJ2-7, with TRBD2 matching 12 bases. CDR1 and CDR2 from the germline V gene are MGHRA and YSYEKL. The CDR3 runs to 16 residues. V lost 5 bases to trimming and J lost 5 bases; unmatched junction nucleotides: 10. CDR3 sequence: CASSLVLAGGPHEQYF. DNA of the CDR3: TGCGCCAGCAGCTTAGTCCTAGCGGGAGGGCCGCACGAGCAGTACTTC.

CDR3 protein: CATSRTTEGGSGNTIYF. Written as DNA, the CDR3 is TGTGCCACCAGCAGAACAACGGAAGGGGGCTCTGGAAACACCATATATTTT. This chain connects TRBV15 to TRBJ1-3; TRBD1 might be the D (6 bases). In germline, CDR1 is LNHNV, CDR2 YYDKDF (reference sequence). CDR3 size: 17 residues. Deletions cut 2 bases from V and 0 bases from J, with 14 bases between.

V usage is TRBV5-8 and J usage is TRBJ2-5; possible D gene TRBD1, 5 bases. This CDR3 is 14 amino acids long. Trimming pared 3 bases from V and 4 bases from J, leaving 13 bases between. Germline-derived CDR1 and CDR2 are SGHTS and YDEGEE. CDR3 nucleotide sequence: TGTGCCAGCAGCTCTATTGGGGCCGCAGAGACCCAGTACTTC. This translates into CASSSIGAAETQYF. Together with reference TRBV5-8 and TRBJ2-5, the CDR3 gives the full variable domain: EAGVTQSPTHLIKTRGQQATLRCSPISGHTSVYWYQQALGLGLQFLLWYDEGEERNRGNFPPRFSGRQFPNYSSELNVNALELEDSALYLCASSSIGAAETQYFGPGTRLLVL.

The genes are TRBV5-5 and TRBJ2-7; 10 bases are shared with TRBD2. Germline CDR1 SGHKS, CDR2 YYEKEE (reference sequence). CDR3 length equals 15 residues. The V and J ends lost 0 bases and 4 bases, in that order; junction bases with no gene match: 4. The DNA for the CDR3 is TGTGCCAGCAGCTTGGATCTAGCGGGAGCTTACGAGCAGTACTTC. Translation: CASSLDLAGAYEQYF.

V and J are TRBV7-2 and TRBJ1-5; no clear D. The V gene's germline CDR1 is SGHTA and CDR2 FQGNSA. V lost 4 bases and J lost 8, with 18 bases in between. The CDR3 loop spans 15 amino acids. CDR3: CASSSRPLSGEPQHF. The DNA for the CDR3 is TGTGCCAGCAGCTCCCGCCCTTTAAGCGGGGAGCCCCAGCATTTT.

This clone was counted a few times. The chain links TRBV19 to TRBJ1-1, with D unresolved. The germline V gene has CDR1 LNHDA and CDR2 SQIVND (reference sequence). The CDR3 has 14 amino acids. V was pared by 6 bases and J by 4 bases, with 15 bases between. The CDR3 reads CASRREKWGTEAFF. The DNA of the CDR3 is TGTGCCAGTAGGAGGGAGAAATGGGGCACTGAAGCTTTCTTT.

The chain is built from TRBV29-1 and TRBJ1-2, with 8 bases that match TRBD1. J gave up 7 bases and V 5 bases, and 6 bases lay outside the gene matches. This CDR3 has 12 amino acids. CDR1 is SQVTM and CDR2 is ANQGSEA in the germline V gene. The DNA of the CDR3 is TGCAGCGTTCACGACAGGGGTAGTGGCTACACCTTC. Translating it yields CSVHDRGSGYTF.

The chain recombines TRBV7-9 with TRBJ2-7; TRBD1 is a possible D gene (7 bases). CDR1 and CDR2 from the germline V gene are SEHNR and FQNEAQ (reference sequence). V lost 3 bases to trimming and J lost 2 bases, with 17 bases between them. The CDR3 consists of 16 residues. The CDR3 reads CASSFLPRGRTYEQYF. The DNA of the CDR3 is TGTGCCAGCAGCTTCCTCCCCAGGGGGAGGACCTACGAGCAGTACTTC.

This chain joins TRBV30 and TRBJ1-5; 9 nucleotides line up with TRBD1. This CDR3 has 15 amino acids. The ends lost 3 bases at V and 6 bases at J; junction bases unmatched: 9. Germline V gives CDR1 GTSNPN, CDR2 SVGIG (reference sequence). This CDR3 is CAWRPGQGLIQPQHF. The CDR3 DNA is TGTGCCTGGAGACCGGGACAGGGTTTGATTCAGCCCCAGCATTTT. Full variable domain (rest looked up from reference TRBV30 and TRBJ1-5): SQTIHQWPATLVQPVGSPLSLECTVEGTSNPNLYWYRQAAGRGLQLLFYSVGIGQISSEVPQNLSASRPQDRQFILSSKKLLLSDSGFYLCAWRPGQGLIQPQHFGDGTRLSIL.

This clone was found once. The chain employs TRBV7-9 and TRBJ2-2; possible D gene TRBD2, 5 bases. CDR1 is SEHNR and CDR2 is FQNEAQ in the germline V gene (reference sequence). The V gene lost 0 bases and the J gene lost 6 bases, with 11 bases spanning the gap. The CDR3 has 15 residues. The CDR3 protein is CASSLAGRGAGELFF. CDR3 DNA: TGTGCCAGCAGCTTAGCGGGGAGAGGCGCCGGGGAGCTGTTTTTT.

The chain carries TRBV30 and TRBJ2-7, with 10 bases that match TRBD2. J gave up 7 bases and V 0 bases, and 6 bases lay outside the gene matches. There are 14 residues in the CDR3. The germline CDR1 and CDR2 sequences are GTSNPN and SVGIG (reference sequence). The DNA for the CDR3 is TGTGCCTGGAGTGTACGAGCGGGAGGGCGGGAGCAGTACTTC. Encoded protein: CAWSVRAGGREQYF.

V is TRBV27 and J is TRBJ1-3; a weak D match, TRBD1 (6 bases). Trimming cost V 2 bases and J 4 bases, with 15 bases left between them. The CDR3 length is 16 residues. CDR1 and CDR2 (germline): MNHEY, SMNVEV (reference sequence). The CDR3 DNA is TGTGCCAGCAGTTTAATTAGGACAGACATCGGAAACACCATATATTTT. Encoded protein: CASSLIRTDIGNTIYF.

The chain employs TRBV5-1 and TRBJ2-1; 7 nucleotides agree with TRBD1. Germline values: CDR1 SGHRS, CDR2 YFSETQ. This CDR3 is built from 14 residues. V trimming: 5 bases; J trimming: 7 bases; junction bases outside the gene matches: 9. CDR3 nucleotide sequence: TGCGCCAGCAGTCGGGACAGCGTAGGAAATGAGCAGTTCTTC. Residues: CASSRDSVGNEQFF. Using reference TRBV5-1 and TRBJ2-1 for the parts outside the CDR3, the full variable domain is KAGVTQTPRYLIKTRGQQVTLSCSPISGHRSVSWYQQTPGQGLQFLFEYFSETQRNKGNFPGRFSGRQFSNSRSEMNVSTLELGDSALYLCASSRDSVGNEQFFGPGTRLTVL.

V usage is TRBV18 and J usage is TRBJ2-5, with a tentative D call TRBD1 (6 bases). This CDR3 contains 15 residues. Per the germline V gene, CDR1 is KGHSH and CDR2 is LQKENI. Trimming took 0 bases from V and 4 from J, leaving 12 bases between them. The chain's CDR3 is CASSPPGTSGETQYF. The CDR3 DNA sequence: TGTGCCAGCTCACCACCGGGGACAAGTGGAGAGACCCAGTACTTC. Combining the CDR3 with reference TRBV18 and TRBJ2-5 gives the whole variable domain NAGVMQNPRHLVRRRGQEARLRCSPMKGHSHVYWYRQLPEEGLKFMVYLQKENIIDESGMPKERFSAEFPKEGPSILRIQQVVRGDSAAYFCASSPPGTSGETQYFGPGTRLLVL.

V gene TRBV6-1 combines with J gene TRBJ2-2, with 7 bases aligning to TRBD2. The germline V gene encodes CDR1 MNHNS and CDR2 SASEGT. Trimming cost V 4 bases and J 6 bases; bases outside gene matches: 14. CDR3 length: 17 amino acids. The CDR3: CASSAPSGAGFPGELFF. Here the CDR3 DNA reads TGTGCCAGCAGTGCCCCGTCGGGAGCGGGATTTCCCGGGGAGCTGTTTTTT.

This clone was counted once. The chain couples TRBV5-6 to TRBJ2-7; 7 nucleotides match TRBD2. V shed 6 bases and J 2 bases; nucleotides not matched to a gene: 8. Germline V gives CDR1 SGHDT, CDR2 YYEEEE. There are 14 residues in the CDR3. The CDR3 DNA reads TGTGCCAGCAAGCGACCGGGAGGACCCTACGAGCAGTACTTC. It yields the protein CASKRPGGPYEQYF.

The chain combines TRBV6-5 with TRBJ2-7; 10 positions match TRBD1. V lost 6 bases, J lost 7 bases, and 12 bases stayed unmatched. The CDR3 length is 15 residues. Germline CDR1 reads MNHEY; CDR2 reads SVGAGI. The CDR3: CASSLDRGGVGEQYF. CDR3 in DNA: TGTGCCAGCAGCCTGGACAGGGGGGGGGTGGGGGAGCAGTACTTC.

The sample holds a few counts of this clone. This chain links TRBV10-3 with TRBJ2-5; 8 bases map to TRBD2. Trimming at V came to 4 bases and at J to 3 bases, leaving 4 bases not matched to a gene. Germline V gene lookup returns CDR1 ENHRY and CDR2 SYGVKD. CDR3 length: 14 residues. The CDR3 region has the DNA TGTGCCATCAGTGTTAGCGGGAATGAAGAGACCCAGTACTTC. Its translation: CAISVSGNEETQYF.

This chain links TRBV18 with TRBJ2-1; 10 bases map to TRBD2. V gave up 3 bases and J gave up 0 bases; unmatched junction bases: 5. The CDR3 sequence is 17 residues long. The germline V gene encodes CDR1 KGHSH and CDR2 LQKENI. CDR3 nucleotide sequence: TGTGCCAGCTCACCGAGAGCGGGAGGGAGCTCCTACAATGAGCAGTTCTTC. It yields the protein CASSPRAGGSSYNEQFF.

This chain links TRBV15 with TRBJ1-2; tentatively, D is TRBD1 (5 bases). The ends were cut back, 3 bases at V and 0 bases at J, with 8 bases in the middle. CDR1 and CDR2 from the germline V gene are LNHNV and YYDKDF (reference sequence). The CDR3 contains 14 residues. This chain's CDR3 is CATSRDTTNYGYTF. The CDR3 nucleotides read TGTGCCACCAGCAGGGACACAACTAACTATGGCTACACCTTC.

V is TRBV4-3 and J is TRBJ2-7, with D possibly TRBD2 on 5 matching bases. V lost 2 bases and J 3 bases, leaving 11 bases between the germline ends. CDR3 length: 14 amino acids. Germline V gene data show CDR1 as LGHNA and CDR2 as YSLEER. CDR3 loop: CASSQSKEGYEQYF. CDR3 DNA sequence: TGCGCCAGCAGCCAATCTAAAGAGGGCTACGAGCAGTACTTC.

This chain links TRBV28 with TRBJ1-2; 9 bases match TRBD1. The CDR3 contains 15 residues. CDR1 is MDHEN, CDR2 SYDVKM, per germline. With V trimmed by 5 bases and J by 4 bases, 8 bases remained unmatched. The CDR3 nucleotides read TGTGCCAGCAGTCTGCCGACAGGGGGGGGCTATGGCTACACCTTC. It yields the protein CASSLPTGGGYGYTF.

The V and J genes are TRBV2 and TRBJ2-1; 11 bases fit TRBD2. Germline CDR1 is SNHLY and CDR2 is FYNNEI. The CDR3 runs 16 residues. V trimming: 6 bases; J trimming: 5 bases; junction bases outside the gene matches: 9. DNA for the CDR3: TGTGCCAGCAGCTTATTAGGACTAGCGGGTCACAATGAGCAGTTCTTC. Protein: CASSLLGLAGHNEQFF.

This clone was detected only once. The chain has TRBV6-5 and TRBJ1-2; 9 bases are a match to TRBD1. V gave up 7 bases and J gave up 8 bases; unmatched junction bases: 8. Germline V gene sequence: CDR1 MNHEY, CDR2 SVGAGI. The CDR3 spans 13 residues. CDR3 region: CASTTGGTIGYTF. In nucleotides, the CDR3 is TGTGCCAGCACGACAGGGGGGACGATCGGCTACACCTTC.

The chain has TRBV6-1 and TRBJ2-7; possible D gene TRBD2, 6 bases. This CDR3 region has 12 residues. Per the germline V gene, CDR1 is MNHNS and CDR2 is SASEGT. Between the trimmed V and J ends, which lost 6 bases and 4 bases, there was a span of 10 bases. The CDR3 spells CASSAEGYEQYF. The CDR3 DNA reads as TGTGCCAGCAGCGCGGAGGGGTACGAGCAGTACTTC.

The table lists this clone with a count of one. This chain uses TRBV7-3 with TRBJ2-1; 10 bases fit TRBD2. This CDR3 comprises 17 residues. Germline-derived CDR1 and CDR2 are SGHTA and FQGTGA. V shed 4 bases and J 2 bases; nucleotides not matched to a gene: 8. CDR3 amino acids: CASSSPSGRAPYNEQFF. In DNA form, the CDR3 reads TGTGCCAGCAGCTCCCCAAGCGGGAGGGCCCCCTACAATGAGCAGTTCTTC.

The rearrangement joins TRBV5-5 to TRBJ2-5, with 9 nucleotides matching TRBD2. The CDR3 contains 16 residues. The germline CDR1 and CDR2 sequences are SGHKS and YYEKEE (reference sequence). V trimming: 1 base; J trimming: 4 bases; junction bases outside the gene matches: 8. CDR3 sequence: CASSLISGGPSETQYF. The CDR3 nucleotides read TGTGCCAGCAGCTTGATTAGCGGGGGTCCCTCAGAGACCCAGTACTTC.

This chain uses TRBV5-1 with TRBJ2-6; tentative D call: TRBD2 (6 bases). The germline gives CDR1 SGHRS, CDR2 YFSETQ. V was trimmed by 0 bases and J by 3 bases, leaving 13 bases between them. The CDR3 contains 17 residues. As DNA, the CDR3 is TGCGCCAGCAGCTTGGAAGGCGGGGCGCATGGGGCCAACGTCCTGACTTTC. Its protein product is CASSLEGGAHGANVLTF.